Following are 30 T cell receptor beta chains from one sample sequenced in a study of blood T cell repertoires in COVID-19. The repertoire was sequenced with immunoSEQ multiplex PCR; TCRdb's copy has only in-frame clones and lacks some. Here the sample spans fewer than 200,000 clones, over 70% being singletons. Specimen: PBMCs or T cells enriched from blood (not recorded which). These receptors were collected from a woman aged 50 to 60 in a cohort exposed to, infected with or recovered from COVID-19 (not recorded which).

This clone has just one count. The chain links TRBV6-1 to TRBJ2-1, with TRBD2 matching 7 bases. The CDR3 is 15 amino acids. V lost 1 base to trimming and J lost 1 base; unmatched junction nucleotides: 1. CDR1 is MNHNS, CDR2 SASEGT, per germline. CDR3 in amino acids: CASSEEGLSYNEQFF. The CDR3 bases are TGTGCCAGCAGTGAAGAGGGACTATCCTACAATGAGCAGTTCTTC.

The V and J genes are TRBV4-1 and TRBJ2-1, with D tentatively TRBD2 (5 bases). This CDR3 comprises 12 residues. Germline V gives CDR1 MGHRA, CDR2 YSYEKL. V dropped 0 bases and J dropped 16 bases, with 13 bases sitting between them. The CDR3, as DNA: TGCGCCAGCAGCCAAGATCCGAGCGGTACCTTCTTC. It encodes CASSQDPSGTFF.

The chain recombines TRBV4-3 with TRBJ2-7; possibly TRBD2 for D (6 bases). The germline gives CDR1 LGHNA, CDR2 YSLEER. Deletions cut 0 bases from V and 3 bases from J, with 33 bases between. This CDR3 is built from 22 residues. CDR3 in amino acids: CASSQDPPVEGPSQPEGYEQYF. In DNA, the CDR3 is TGCGCCAGCAGCCAAGACCCCCCTGTGGAGGGTCCATCACAGCCCGAGGGCTACGAGCAGTACTTC.

The chain carries TRBV7-8 and TRBJ1-5; D not resolved. V lost 5 bases and J lost 0, with 17 bases in between. Germline V CDR1 and CDR2: SGHVS, FQNEAQ. This CDR3 is built from 17 residues. The CDR3 protein is CASSQRKVGNSNQPQHF. CDR3 DNA sequence: TGTGCCAGCAGCCAAAGGAAGGTCGGGAATAGCAATCAGCCCCAGCATTTT.

The gene calls are TRBV6-4 and TRBJ2-5; D is ambiguous. This CDR3 spans 12 amino acids. In germline, CDR1 is MRHNA, CDR2 SNTAGT. The V gene lost 0 bases and the J gene lost 5 bases, with 4 bases spanning the gap. The CDR3 DNA reads TGTGCCAGCAGTGACTCCAGGGAGACCCAGTACTTC. Translated: CASSDSRETQYF.

This clone was seen only a few times. This chain connects TRBV4-2 to TRBJ2-7, with D perhaps matching TRBD1 (6 bases). The CDR3 covers 16 residues. The V and J ends lost 1 base and 3 bases respectively, with 16 bases between them. Germline assignment: CDR1 LGHNA and CDR2 YNFKEQ. This chain's CDR3 is CASSQVSYVQGYEQYF. The CDR3 nucleotides are TGTGCCAGCAGCCAAGTTTCTTACGTACAGGGCTACGAGCAGTACTTC.

The rearrangement uses TRBV28 and TRBJ2-2, with 8 bases lining up with TRBD2. The CDR3 totals 16 residues. V dropped 6 bases and J dropped 4; count of bases not matched to a gene: 10. CDR1 and CDR2 from the germline V gene are MDHEN and SYDVKM. The CDR3 DNA follows: TGTGCCAGCAGCCCGCGGCGGGGGGCCATCACCGGGGAGCTGTTTTTT. Its translation: CASSPRRGAITGELFF.

The V and J genes are TRBV20-1 and TRBJ2-5; the D gene is possibly TRBD1 (5 bases). The ends were cut back, 3 bases at V and 2 bases at J, with 10 bases in the middle. Germline values: CDR1 DFQATT, CDR2 SNEGSKA (reference sequence). The CDR3 sequence is 13 residues long. CDR3 nucleotide sequence: TGCAGTGCTAGTACGACAGTACAAGAGACCCAGTACTTC. This codes for CSASTTVQETQYF.

The genes are TRBV7-9 and TRBJ1-1, with D perhaps matching TRBD1 (6 bases). Germline CDR1 SEHNR, CDR2 FQNEAQ (reference sequence). The CDR3 extends over 13 amino acids. Trimming removed 9 bases at V and 5 bases at J, with 16 bases between. CDR3 amino acids: CASTGTGSTEAFF. CDR3 coding DNA: TGTGCCAGTACAGGGACGGGCTCGACTGAAGCTTTCTTT.

The V gene is TRBV19, the J gene TRBJ1-2; 8 nucleotides match TRBD1. V lost 8 bases and J lost 2; bases outside the gene matches: 10. Germline V gives CDR1 LNHDA, CDR2 SQIVND (reference sequence). CDR3 size: 15 residues. The CDR3 spells CASQDRGRTNYGYTF. CDR3 nucleotide sequence: TGTGCCAGTCAAGACAGGGGCCGGACCAACTATGGCTACACCTTC.

The J gene is TRBJ2-7, the V gene TRBV20-1; D is undetermined. V dropped 3 bases and J dropped 5 bases, with 8 bases sitting between them. The CDR3 is 11 amino acids. Germline CDR1 is DFQATT and CDR2 is SNEGSKA (reference sequence). The DNA for the CDR3 is TGCAGTGCTAGGCGTCTCCACGAGCAGTACTTC. This sequence encodes CSARRLHEQYF.

The count of this clone is one. The chain's CDR3 is CAWSTGGASGANVLTF. DNA for the CDR3: TGTGCCTGGAGTACAGGGGGGGCCTCTGGGGCCAACGTCCTGACTTTC. The V call is TRBV30, the J call TRBJ2-6; D is perhaps TRBD1 (8 bases). The CDR3 covers 16 residues. Germline values: CDR1 GTSNPN, CDR2 SVGIG (reference sequence). V was shortened by 2 bases and J by 0 bases, with 11 bases between the two germline ends. Using reference TRBV30 and TRBJ2-6 for the parts outside the CDR3, the full variable domain is SQTIHQWPATLVQPVGSPLSLECTVEGTSNPNLYWYRQAAGRGLQLLFYSVGIGQISSEVPQNLSASRPQDRQFILSSKKLLLSDSGFYLCAWSTGGASGANVLTFGAGSRLTVL.

The sample holds a few counts of this clone. The chain joins TRBV19 to TRBJ2-7, with TRBD1 matching over 7 bases. In germline, CDR1 is LNHDA, CDR2 SQIVND (reference sequence). The CDR3 length is 18 residues. The V and J ends lost 3 bases and 0 bases, in that order; junction bases with no gene match: 14. The CDR3, as DNA: TGTGCCAGTAGTATGGGGGCCCGGGACAGCTCAAGCTCCTACGAGCAGTACTTC. Protein: CASSMGARDSSSSYEQYF.

The rearrangement links TRBV14 to TRBJ2-3; tentative D call: TRBD2 (5 bases). V was cut by 1 base and J by 4 bases, with 12 bases left in between. The CDR3 spans 15 residues. Germline CDR1 is SGHDN and CDR2 is FVKESK. CDR3 sequence (DNA): TGTGCCAGCAGCCAAGGTTTCACCGGGGCAGATACGCAGTATTTT. Translation gives CASSQGFTGADTQYF.

This clone is a singleton in its sample. V gene TRBV7-2 combines with J gene TRBJ2-3; 8 nucleotides match TRBD2. This CDR3 spans 16 amino acids. Germline V gene lookup returns CDR1 SGHTA and CDR2 FQGNSA. V trimming: 3 bases; J trimming: 0 bases; junction bases outside the gene matches: 5. For the CDR3, the DNA is TGTGCCAGCAGCTTGCGGAGCGGGGGCAGCACAGATACGCAGTATTTT. Translated, it gives CASSLRSGGSTDTQYF.

The CDR3 region is CASKGGRVTEAFF. The CDR3 DNA reads TGTGCCAGCAAGGGGGGGCGAGTAACTGAAGCTTTCTTT. The chain is built from TRBV2 and TRBJ1-1; a possible D gene is TRBD1 (6 bases). The CDR3 covers 13 residues. Trimming left V 7 bases short and J 5 bases short, with 14 bases between. Looked up from germline, CDR1 is SNHLY and CDR2 is FYNNEI. Using reference TRBV2 and TRBJ1-1 for the parts outside the CDR3, the full variable domain is EPEVTQTPSHQVTQMGQEVILRCVPISNHLYFYWYRQILGQKVEFLVSFYNNEISEKSEIFDDQFSVERPDGSNFTLKIRSTKLEDSAMYFCASKGGRVTEAFFGQGTRLTVV.

V gene TRBV3-1 (or the pseudogene TRBV3-2) combines with J gene TRBJ1-6; perhaps TRBD1 as D (5 bases). V was clipped by 3 bases and J by 11 bases, with 14 bases between them. Germline V lookup: CDR1 LGHDT, CDR2 YNNKEL (reference sequence). The CDR3 consists of 14 residues. The CDR3 bases are TGTGCCAGCAGCCAGGACATTCCTGCCCCACCCCTCCACTTT. Residues: CASSQDIPAPPLHF.

The chain uses TRBV20-1 and TRBJ2-6; D not certain. Per germline, CDR1 DFQATT and CDR2 SNEGSKA (reference sequence). Trimming stripped 3 bases from V and 0 bases from J, with 6 bases between. The CDR3 runs to 14 residues. The CDR3 loop is CSASRSSGANVLTF. As DNA, the CDR3 is TGCAGTGCTAGTAGGAGCTCTGGGGCCAACGTCCTGACTTTC.

This clone was counted a single time. The chain joins TRBV5-1 to TRBJ1-2, with a tentative D call TRBD1 (6 bases). The germline V gene encodes CDR1 SGHRS and CDR2 YFSETQ. This CDR3 has 15 residues. Trimming left V 0 bases short and J 6 bases short, with 15 bases between. CDR3 sequence (DNA): TGCGCCAGCAGCTTGGCGTTTGGGGGGGCGAATGGCTACACCTTC. This translates into CASSLAFGGANGYTF.

The chain combines TRBV3-1 (or the pseudogene TRBV3-2) with TRBJ2-7; the D gene is possibly TRBD1 (5 bases). Deletions cut 1 base from V and 2 bases from J, with 15 bases between. Germline V gene data show CDR1 as LGHDT and CDR2 as YNNKEL (reference sequence). The CDR3 runs 16 residues. The CDR3 nucleotides are TGTGCCAGCAGCCAAGGGTTAGGGGCAACAGCCTACGAGCAGTACTTC. Its protein product is CASSQGLGATAYEQYF.

The genes are TRBV27 and TRBJ2-1; the match to TRBD2 covers 9 bases. Germline V gene sequence: CDR1 MNHEY, CDR2 SMNVEV (reference sequence). V lost 2 bases, J lost 3 bases, and 2 bases stayed unmatched. The CDR3 is 15 residues long. The CDR3 DNA is TGTGCCAGCAGTTTACTAGCGGGACGCTACAATGAGCAGTTCTTC. This sequence encodes CASSLLAGRYNEQFF.

This chain connects TRBV25-1 to TRBJ2-5; 8 bases agree with TRBD2. J gave up 7 bases and V 3 bases, and 10 bases lay outside the gene matches. Germline assignment: CDR1 MGHDK and CDR2 SYGVNS. CDR3 length: 15 amino acids. CDR3 amino acids: CASSDPGLVFSTQYF. CDR3 in DNA: TGTGCCAGCAGTGACCCGGGACTAGTGTTTTCGACCCAGTACTTC.

The chain carries TRBV18 and TRBJ2-7; the D is unclear. Deletions cut 2 bases from V and 7 bases from J, with 9 bases between. Germline CDR1 and CDR2: KGHSH and LQKENI. CDR3 length equals 12 residues. This chain's CDR3 is CASSPSLDEQYF. Written as DNA, the CDR3 is TGTGCCAGCTCACCAAGTTTAGATGAGCAGTACTTC.

The V call is TRBV19, the J call TRBJ2-5; 8 bases map to TRBD1. The V gene's germline CDR1 is LNHDA and CDR2 SQIVND (reference sequence). With V trimmed by 2 bases and J by 2 bases, 10 bases remained unmatched. The CDR3 runs to 17 residues. The CDR3 DNA is TGTGCCAGTAGTATATTCCCCGGGACAGGCCAACAAGAGACCCAGTACTTC. Translating it yields CASSIFPGTGQQETQYF.

Notes on this clone: The same CDR3 arises from other DNA sequences in this sample as well. This chain links TRBV5-1 with TRBJ1-2; D gene ambiguous. The CDR3 covers 13 residues. V was cut by 0 bases and J by 4 bases, with 7 bases left in between. Per germline, CDR1 SGHRS and CDR2 YFSETQ. This CDR3 is CASSLAAGYGYTF. As DNA, the CDR3 is TGCGCCAGCAGCTTGGCGGCGGGCTATGGCTACACCTTC.

The chain combines TRBV5-6 with TRBJ1-5; 7 bases align to TRBD1. The CDR3 spans 15 residues. J lost 3 bases, V lost 4 bases, and 7 bases had no gene match. CDR1 and CDR2 (germline): SGHDT, YYEEEE. Here the CDR3 reads CASSRTGVSNQPQHF. The CDR3 nucleotides read TGTGCCAGCAGCCGAACAGGGGTCTCCAATCAGCCCCAGCATTTT.

This clone was seen just once. V gene TRBV6-2 or TRBV6-3 combines with J gene TRBJ2-1, with D tentatively TRBD1 (7 bases). The CDR3 is 14 residues long. The V end lost 1 base, the J end lost 7 bases, and 11 bases lay between the germline ends. The germline V gene has CDR1 MNHEY and CDR2 SVGEGT. The CDR3 here is CASSYWGDSNEQFF. The CDR3 nucleotides read TGTGCCAGCAGTTACTGGGGGGACAGTAATGAGCAGTTCTTC.

The chain couples TRBV9 to TRBJ1-2; 9 bases line up with TRBD1. CDR3 length equals 14 residues. Losses at the gene ends were 0 bases for V and 10 bases for J; bases not matched to a gene: 7. Per the germline V gene, CDR1 is SGDLS and CDR2 is YYNGEE. CDR3 protein: CASSVGGQGSDYTF. CDR3 bases: TGTGCCAGCAGCGTAGGGGGACAGGGCTCGGACTACACCTTC.

This chain uses TRBV5-8 with TRBJ2-3, with D possibly TRBD2 on 6 matching bases. Trimming left V 1 base short and J 4 bases short, with 10 bases between. Germline V gives CDR1 SGHTS, CDR2 YDEGEE. The CDR3 loop spans 14 amino acids. In nucleotides, the CDR3 is TGTGCCAGCAGCTTGTCCGGGACTGCAGATACGCAGTATTTT. This gives the protein CASSLSGTADTQYF. Variable domain in full (rest from reference TRBV5-8 and TRBJ2-3): EAGVTQSPTHLIKTRGQQATLRCSPISGHTSVYWYQQALGLGLQFLLWYDEGEERNRGNFPPRFSGRQFPNYSSELNVNALELEDSALYLCASSLSGTADTQYFGPGTRLTVL.

V and J are TRBV19 and TRBJ2-2; the match to TRBD1 covers 12 bases. CDR3 size: 18 residues. With V trimmed by 4 bases and J by 3 bases, 9 bases remained unmatched. Looked up from germline, CDR1 is LNHDA and CDR2 is SQIVND (reference sequence). In DNA, the CDR3 is TGTGCCAGTAGTAACCCGGGACAGGGGGCCCCGGACACCGGGGAGCTGTTTTTT. Its translation: CASSNPGQGAPDTGELFF.